Here is one TCR beta chain with its context. What it recognizes is unknown. The data are from a study of cytomegalovirus exposure and HLA in healthy donors. Across the whole study: A data release that came early held approximately 85 million unique TCRs from HLA-typed donors.

Use of 60 Vbeta and 13 Jbeta primers characterized the PCR. Clones were sequenced by immunoSEQ multiplex PCR, and TCRdb holds only the in-frame ones, with some missing. The sample shows about 96,000 clones, about four fifths of them seen only once. Germline-derived CDR1 and CDR2 are SGDLS and YYNGEE. The CDR3 loop spans 16 amino acids. With 4 bases clipped from V and 5 bases from J, the junction kept 11 bases outside the gene matches. Overall study findings and caveats: The study designated over 150 TCR beta chains cytomegalovirus-associated.

The receptor's source is a woman in her 70s in good health and CMV-seropositive. The specimen was PBMCs. The chain links TRBV9 to TRBJ2-1, with TRBD1 identical over 8 bases. The CDR3 protein is CASSPYRGRSDNEQFF. DNA for the CDR3: TGTGCCAGCAGCCCATACAGGGGGAGGTCGGACAATGAGCAGTTCTTC.